A selection of T cell receptor beta chains follows, all from one sample in a study of T cells in Graves' hyperthyroidism and ophthalmopathy. TCRdb processed the multiplex PCR reads anew with MiXCR; each CDR3 protein has one entry. The sample yields 150,000 to 200,000 distinct CDR3 sequences, about 15% seen once. Sequenced material: blood. Receptor source: a woman between 45 and 60 years old with Graves' hyperthyroidism. The CDR3 runs from the conserved cysteine through the conserved F or W. Each record gives: V gene, J gene, CDR3 protein.

TRBV2	TRBJ2-1	CASTLYNEQFF
TRBV7-9	TRBJ2-1	CASSQTTSGFYNEQFF
TRBV6-1	TRBJ2-5	CASTRTLSETQYF
TRBV12-3/TRBV12-4	TRBJ1-1	CASSFTGDRGSAEAFF
TRBV6-1	TRBJ2-1	CATFPGEGEQFF
TRBV19	TRBJ2-1	CASMRVGSSYNEQFF
TRBV19	TRBJ2-5	CASRGDRETQYF
TRBV7-8	TRBJ2-7	CASSPDYTATYEQYF
TRBV20-1	TRBJ1-1	CSARDPQVNTEAFF
TRBV7-8	TRBJ1-5	CASSLGRGRGNRPQHF
TRBV3-1	TRBJ2-5	CASSPPWAGGPQYF
TRBV6-2/TRBV6-3	TRBJ1-5	CASSYSPGPTSPQHF
TRBV7-2	TRBJ2-7	CASRTGSYEQYF
TRBV7-2	TRBJ2-1	CASSRPGAYNEQFF
TRBV5-1	TRBJ2-2	CASSLPGELFF
TRBV6-2/TRBV6-3	TRBJ2-7	CASSYRDLSSYEQYF
TRBV5-1	TRBJ2-2	CASSLAVAVGLNTGELFF
TRBV19	TRBJ2-3	CASSPRTHITDTQYF